This T cell receptor beta chain was identified during a study of blood T cell repertoires in COVID-19. Study details: Sample material is recorded as cDNA or gDNA derived from T cells, B-cell-depleted T cells, or PBMCs.

The length of the CDR3 is 12 residues. Germline V gene data show CDR1 as SGHVS and CDR2 as FQNEAQ. The germline V and J ends were trimmed by 2 bases and 8 bases, with 6 bases remaining between them. Original analysis: Counts of nucleated cells, estimated from reference gene primer amplification, were obtained. Only in-frame clones appear in the TCRdb table, and some are missing; sequencing was by immunoSEQ multiplex PCR. The DNA was the basis for D and trimming; V, J and clone size are from that table. Found here are 130,000 to 150,000 clones, approximately 83% of them singletons; the top ten hold roughly 3%.

Sample: peripheral blood. This chain joins TRBV7-8 and TRBJ1-4; D unclear. The TCR comes from an elderly woman with acute or convalescent COVID-19. The CDR3 reads CASSLQREKLFF. In nucleotides, the CDR3 is TGTGCCAGCAGCTTACAACGGGAAAAACTGTTTTTT.